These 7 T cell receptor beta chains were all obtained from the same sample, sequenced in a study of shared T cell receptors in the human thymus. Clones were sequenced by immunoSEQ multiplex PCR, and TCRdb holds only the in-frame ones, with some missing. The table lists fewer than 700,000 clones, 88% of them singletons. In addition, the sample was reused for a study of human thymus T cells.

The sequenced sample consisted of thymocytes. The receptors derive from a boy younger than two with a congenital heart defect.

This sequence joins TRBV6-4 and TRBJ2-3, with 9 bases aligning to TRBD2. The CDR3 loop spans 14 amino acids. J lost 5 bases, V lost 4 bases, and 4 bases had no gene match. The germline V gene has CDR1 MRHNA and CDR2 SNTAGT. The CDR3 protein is CASSASGKLDTQYF. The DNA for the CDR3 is TGTGCCAGCAGTGCTAGCGGGAAATTAGATACGCAGTATTTT.

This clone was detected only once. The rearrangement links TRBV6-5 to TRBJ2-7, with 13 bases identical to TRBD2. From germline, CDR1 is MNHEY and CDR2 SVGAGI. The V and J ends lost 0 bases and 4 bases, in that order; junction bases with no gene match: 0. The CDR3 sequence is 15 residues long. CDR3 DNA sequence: TGTGCCAGCAGTTACTCGACTAGCGGGAGGTACGAGCAGTACTTC. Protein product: CASSYSTSGRYEQYF.

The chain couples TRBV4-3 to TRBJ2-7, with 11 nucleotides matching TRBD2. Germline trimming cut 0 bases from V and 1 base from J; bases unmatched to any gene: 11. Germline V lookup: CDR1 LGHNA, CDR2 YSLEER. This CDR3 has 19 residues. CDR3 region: CASSQDWKLAGVMSYEQYF. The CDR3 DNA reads TGCGCCAGCAGCCAAGATTGGAAACTAGCGGGAGTGATGTCCTACGAGCAGTACTTC.

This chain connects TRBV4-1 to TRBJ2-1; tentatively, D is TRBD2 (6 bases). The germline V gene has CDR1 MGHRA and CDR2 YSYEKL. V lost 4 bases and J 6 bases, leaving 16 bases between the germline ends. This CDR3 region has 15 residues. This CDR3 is CASSLPRRAGNEQFF. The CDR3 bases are TGCGCCAGCAGCCTCCCGAGGAGGGCAGGCAATGAGCAGTTCTTC.

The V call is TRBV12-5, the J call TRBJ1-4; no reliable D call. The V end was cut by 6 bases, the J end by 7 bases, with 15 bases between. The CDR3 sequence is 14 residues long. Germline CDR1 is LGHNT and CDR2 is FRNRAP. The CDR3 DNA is TGTGCTAGTGGCCTACCCCGCCGCCTTGAAAAACTGTTTTTT. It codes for CASGLPRRLEKLFF.

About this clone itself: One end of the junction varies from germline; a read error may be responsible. As DNA, the CDR3 is TGTGCCAGCACCACAGAGGGATTCCAGTCACCTGATTTT. Amino acid sequence: CASTTEGFQSPDF. The V call is TRBV7-2, the J call TRBJ2-3, with D maybe TRBD2 (5 bases). Per germline, CDR1 SGHTA and CDR2 FQGNSA. This CDR3 has 13 amino acids.

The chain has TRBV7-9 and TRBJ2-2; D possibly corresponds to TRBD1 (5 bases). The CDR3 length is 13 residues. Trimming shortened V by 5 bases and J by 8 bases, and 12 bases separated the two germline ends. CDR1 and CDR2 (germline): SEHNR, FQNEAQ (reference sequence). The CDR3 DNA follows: TGTGCCAGCAGCCTGACAGTTGTGGGGGAGCTGTTTTTT. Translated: CASSLTVVGELFF.